This T cell receptor (beta chain) was retrieved from a study of shared clonotypes between healthy human individuals. Turning to the study itself: Each donor contributed plates that comprised three CD4 naive, three CD4 memory, two CD8 naive and one CD8 memory. Study outcomes and limitations: Across subsets, estimated richness was generally greater for naive than for memory populations. Non-shared clonotypes were found to have lower generation probabilities than the clonotypes that were shared by all four of the sorted-subset donors. Large depth notwithstanding, sorted-subset sequencing proved incomplete by rarefaction.

The V gene lost 1 base and the J gene lost 4 bases, with 10 bases spanning the gap. This CDR3 region has 14 residues. CDR1 and CDR2 (germline): MDHEN, SYDVKM. TCRdb keeps only in-frame clones here, not all; method: immunoSEQ multiplex PCR. This table holds about 2.4 million clones, more than 85% found once. The sample holds one count of this clone. Its target is not known. Sequencing was carried out using naive CD4+ T cells from PBMCs. Regarding subset: CD45RA+ positively selected. The genes are TRBV28 and TRBJ1-2; D possibly corresponds to TRBD1 (5 bases). This sequence originates from a man aged 18-30 years in good health. Some clones in this sample may be carry-over from other donors' samples. CDR3 residues: CASSLYLGGYGYTF. Written as DNA, the CDR3 is TGTGCCAGCAGTTTATATTTGGGGGGCTATGGCTACACCTTC.